The source of this TCR beta chain is a study of T-cell reconstitution after alpha-beta-depleted transplantation in children. TCRbeta library construction was performed incorporating unique molecular identifiers. Using its own MiXCR run on the PCR reads, TCRdb lists one record per CDR3 protein. The sample shows around 420,000 distinct CDR3 sequences, around 15% of them seen only once. General study points: Several hundred graft clones that had expanded were reportedly the source of alpha-beta T cells about two months after transplant.

Trimming took 3 bases from V and 5 from J, leaving 10 bases between them. The CDR3 has 13 amino acids. CDR1 is LGHDT, CDR2 YNNKEL, per germline (reference sequence). Many counts were recorded for this clonotype. The antigen is unknown. This sample comprised PBMCs, mostly from graft donor cells, obtained 360 days after TCRalphabeta/CD19-depleted stem cell transplant. V and J are TRBV3-1 and TRBJ1-1, with D unclear. The clonotype originates from a boy under two years old who had a stem cell transplant for Wiskott-Aldrich syndrome, so the T cells may come from the graft donor. CDR3 region: CASSQMGLTEAFF. DNA for the CDR3: TGTGCCAGCAGCCAGATGGGGTTAACTGAAGCTTTCTTT.